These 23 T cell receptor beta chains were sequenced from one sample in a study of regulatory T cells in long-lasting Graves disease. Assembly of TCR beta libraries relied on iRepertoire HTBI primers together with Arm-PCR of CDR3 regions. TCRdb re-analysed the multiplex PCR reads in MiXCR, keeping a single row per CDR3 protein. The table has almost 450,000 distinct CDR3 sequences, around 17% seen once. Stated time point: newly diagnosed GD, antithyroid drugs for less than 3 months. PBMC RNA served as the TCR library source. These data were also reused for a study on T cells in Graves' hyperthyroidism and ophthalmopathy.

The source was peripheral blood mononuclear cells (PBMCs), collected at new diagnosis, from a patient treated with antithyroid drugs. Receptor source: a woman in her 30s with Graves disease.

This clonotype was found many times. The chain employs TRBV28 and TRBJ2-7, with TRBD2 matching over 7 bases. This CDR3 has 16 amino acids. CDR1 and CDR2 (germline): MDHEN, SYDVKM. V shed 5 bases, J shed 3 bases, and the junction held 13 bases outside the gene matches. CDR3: CASSLPGGAGIYEQYF. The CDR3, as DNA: TGTGCCAGCAGTCTCCCCGGAGGAGCGGGAATCTACGAGCAGTACTTC.

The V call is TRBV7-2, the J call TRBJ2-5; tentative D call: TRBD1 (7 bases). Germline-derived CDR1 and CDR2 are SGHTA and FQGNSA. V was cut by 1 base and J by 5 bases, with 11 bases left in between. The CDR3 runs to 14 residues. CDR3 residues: CASSLVSGGETQYF. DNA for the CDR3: TGTGCCAGCAGCTTAGTTTCAGGGGGGGAGACCCAGTACTTC.

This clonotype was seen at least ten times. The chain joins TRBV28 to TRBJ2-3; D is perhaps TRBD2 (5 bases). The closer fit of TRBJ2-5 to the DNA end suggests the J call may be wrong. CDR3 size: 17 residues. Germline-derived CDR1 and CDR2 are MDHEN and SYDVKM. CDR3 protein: CASSQPRTGLGEVTQYF. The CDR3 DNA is TGTGCCAGCAGTCAACCCCGCACTGGACTGGGAGAGGTGACCCAGTACTTC.

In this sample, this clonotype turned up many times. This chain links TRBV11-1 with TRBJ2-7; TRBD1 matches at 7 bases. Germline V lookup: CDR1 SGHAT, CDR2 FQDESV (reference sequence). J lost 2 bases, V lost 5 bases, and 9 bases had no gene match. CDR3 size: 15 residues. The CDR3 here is CASSRGRDSAYEQYF. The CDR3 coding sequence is TGTGCCAGCAGCCGGGGCCGGGACAGCGCCTACGAGCAGTACTTC. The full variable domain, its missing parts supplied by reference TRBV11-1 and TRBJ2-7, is EAEVAQSPRYKITEKSQAVAFWCDPISGHATLYWYRQILGQGPELLVQFQDESVVDDSQLPKDRFSAERLKGVDSTLKIQPAELGDSAMYLCASSRGRDSAYEQYFGPGTRLTVT.

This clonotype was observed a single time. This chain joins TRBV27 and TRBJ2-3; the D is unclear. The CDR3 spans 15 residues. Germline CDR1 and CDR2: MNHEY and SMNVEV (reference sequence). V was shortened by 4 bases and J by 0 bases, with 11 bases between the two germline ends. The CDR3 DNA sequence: TGTGCCAGCAGTTCCCGGGCAATGAGCACAGATACGCAGTATTTT. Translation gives CASSSRAMSTDTQYF.

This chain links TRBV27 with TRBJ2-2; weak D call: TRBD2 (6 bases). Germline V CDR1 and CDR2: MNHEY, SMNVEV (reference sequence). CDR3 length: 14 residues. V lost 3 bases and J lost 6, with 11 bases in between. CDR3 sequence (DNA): TGTGCCAGCAGTTTTTCCGGGGGACCCGGGGAGCTGTTTTTT. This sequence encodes CASSFSGGPGELFF.

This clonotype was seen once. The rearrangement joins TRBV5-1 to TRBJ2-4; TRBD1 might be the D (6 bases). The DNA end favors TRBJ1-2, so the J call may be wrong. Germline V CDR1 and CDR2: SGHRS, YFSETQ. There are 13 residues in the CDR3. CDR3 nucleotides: TGCGCCAGCAGCATAGGGGGGCTAGAAGGCTACACCTTC. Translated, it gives CASSIGGLEGYTF.

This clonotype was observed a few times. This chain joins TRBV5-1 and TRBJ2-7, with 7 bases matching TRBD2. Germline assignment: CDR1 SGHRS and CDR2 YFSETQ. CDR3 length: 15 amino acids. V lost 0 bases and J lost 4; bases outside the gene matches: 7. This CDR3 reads CASSLARGGGYEQYF. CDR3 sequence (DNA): TGCGCCAGCAGCTTGGCCCGTGGCGGGGGATACGAGCAGTACTTC.

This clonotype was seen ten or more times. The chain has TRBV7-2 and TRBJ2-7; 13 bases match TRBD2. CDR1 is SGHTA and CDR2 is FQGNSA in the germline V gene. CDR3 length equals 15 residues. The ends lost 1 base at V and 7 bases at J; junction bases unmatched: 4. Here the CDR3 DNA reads TGTGCCAGCAGCTTAGGGACTAGCGGGAGAGGAGAGCAGTACTTC. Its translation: CASSLGTSGRGEQYF.

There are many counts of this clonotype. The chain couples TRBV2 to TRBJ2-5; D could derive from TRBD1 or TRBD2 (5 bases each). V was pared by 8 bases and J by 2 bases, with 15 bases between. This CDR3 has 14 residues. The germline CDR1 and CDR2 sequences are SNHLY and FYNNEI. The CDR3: CASGGRRAQETQYF. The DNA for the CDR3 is TGTGCCAGCGGGGGACGCCGGGCACAAGAGACCCAGTACTTC.

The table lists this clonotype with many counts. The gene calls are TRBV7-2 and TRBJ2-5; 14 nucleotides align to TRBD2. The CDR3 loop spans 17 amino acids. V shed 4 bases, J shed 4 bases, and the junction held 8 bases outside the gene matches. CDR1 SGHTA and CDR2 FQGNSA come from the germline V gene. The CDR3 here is CASSYGTSGSGGETQYF. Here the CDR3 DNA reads TGTGCCAGCAGCTACGGGACTAGCGGGAGCGGTGGAGAGACCCAGTACTTC.

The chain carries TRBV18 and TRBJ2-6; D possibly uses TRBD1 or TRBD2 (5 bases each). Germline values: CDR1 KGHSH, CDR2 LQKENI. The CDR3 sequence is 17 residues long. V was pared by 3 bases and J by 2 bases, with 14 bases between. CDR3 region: CASSPTPGRAGANVLTF. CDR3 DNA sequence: TGTGCCAGCTCACCTACTCCAGGGAGAGCTGGGGCCAACGTCCTGACTTTC.

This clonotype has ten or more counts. The CDR3 DNA follows: TGTGCCAGCAGTCCCGGCGGGGGGCCCCGCTCCTACGAGCAGTACTTC. It translates to CASSPGGGPRSYEQYF. This rearrangement joins TRBV27 to TRBJ2-7; 8 bases are shared with TRBD2. The germline CDR1 and CDR2 sequences are MNHEY and SMNVEV (reference sequence). The CDR3 length is 16 residues. The trim removed 5 bases at V and 0 bases at J, leaving 9 bases unmatched.

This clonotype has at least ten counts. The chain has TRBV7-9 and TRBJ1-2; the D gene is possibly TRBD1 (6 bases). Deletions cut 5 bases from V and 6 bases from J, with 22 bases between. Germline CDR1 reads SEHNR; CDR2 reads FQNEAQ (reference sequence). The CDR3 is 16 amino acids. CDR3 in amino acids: CASSTTDRSEEDGYTF. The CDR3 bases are TGTGCCAGCAGCACGACAGACAGGTCGGAGGAGGATGGCTACACCTTC.

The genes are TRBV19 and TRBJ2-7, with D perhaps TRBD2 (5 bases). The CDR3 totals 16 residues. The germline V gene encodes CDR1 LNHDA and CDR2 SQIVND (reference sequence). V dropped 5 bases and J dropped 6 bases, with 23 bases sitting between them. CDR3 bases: TGTGCCAGTAGTCCCTCATTTGGGAGAACAGCTCGCGAGCAGTACTTC. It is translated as CASSPSFGRTAREQYF.

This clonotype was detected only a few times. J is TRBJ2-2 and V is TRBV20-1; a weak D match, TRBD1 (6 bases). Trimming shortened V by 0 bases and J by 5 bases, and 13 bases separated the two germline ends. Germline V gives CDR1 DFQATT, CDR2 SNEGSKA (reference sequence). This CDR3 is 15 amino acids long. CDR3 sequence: CSARDPGTLTGELFF. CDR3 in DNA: TGCAGTGCTAGAGATCCAGGGACACTAACCGGGGAGCTGTTTTTT.

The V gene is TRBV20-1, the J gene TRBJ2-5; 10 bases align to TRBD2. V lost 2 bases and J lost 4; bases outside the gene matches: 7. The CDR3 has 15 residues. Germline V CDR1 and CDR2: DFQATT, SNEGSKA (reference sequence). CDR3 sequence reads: CSARRGLALLETQYF. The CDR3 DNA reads TGCAGTGCTAGAAGGGGACTAGCGTTATTAGAGACCCAGTACTTC.

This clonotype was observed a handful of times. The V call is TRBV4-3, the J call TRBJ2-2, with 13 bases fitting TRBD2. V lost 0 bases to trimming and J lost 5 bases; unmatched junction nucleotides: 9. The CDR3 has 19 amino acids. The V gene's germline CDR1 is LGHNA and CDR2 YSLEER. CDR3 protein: CASSQEWMGLAGRTGELFF. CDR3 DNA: TGCGCCAGCAGCCAAGAGTGGATGGGACTAGCGGGACGGACCGGGGAGCTGTTTTTT.

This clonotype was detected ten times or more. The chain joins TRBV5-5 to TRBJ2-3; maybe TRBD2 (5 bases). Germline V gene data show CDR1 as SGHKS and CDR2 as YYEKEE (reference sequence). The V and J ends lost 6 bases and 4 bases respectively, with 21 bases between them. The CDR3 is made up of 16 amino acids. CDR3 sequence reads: CASIPMGKVSADTQYF. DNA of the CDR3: TGTGCCAGCATTCCGATGGGGAAAGTTAGCGCAGATACGCAGTATTTT.

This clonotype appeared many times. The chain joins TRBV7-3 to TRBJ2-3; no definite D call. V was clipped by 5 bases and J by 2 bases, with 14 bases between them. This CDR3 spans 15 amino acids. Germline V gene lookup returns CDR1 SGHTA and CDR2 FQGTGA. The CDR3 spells CASSLTGYTTDTQYF. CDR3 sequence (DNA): TGTGCCAGCAGCCTGACGGGCTATACCACAGATACGCAGTATTTT.

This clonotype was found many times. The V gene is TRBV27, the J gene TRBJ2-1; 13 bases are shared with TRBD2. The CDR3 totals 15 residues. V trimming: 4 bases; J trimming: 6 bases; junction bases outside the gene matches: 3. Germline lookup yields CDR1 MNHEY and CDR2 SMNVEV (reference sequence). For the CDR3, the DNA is TGTGCCAGCAGTTCGGGACTAGCGGGACGCAATGAGCAGTTCTTC. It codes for CASSSGLAGRNEQFF.

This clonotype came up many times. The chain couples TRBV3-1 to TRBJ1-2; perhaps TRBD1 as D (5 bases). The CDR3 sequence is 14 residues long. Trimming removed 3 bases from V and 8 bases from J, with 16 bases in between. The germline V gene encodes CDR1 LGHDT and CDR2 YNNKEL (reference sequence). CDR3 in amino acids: CASSQQTATSGYTF. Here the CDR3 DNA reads TGTGCCAGCAGCCAGCAGACAGCTACCTCCGGCTACACCTTC.

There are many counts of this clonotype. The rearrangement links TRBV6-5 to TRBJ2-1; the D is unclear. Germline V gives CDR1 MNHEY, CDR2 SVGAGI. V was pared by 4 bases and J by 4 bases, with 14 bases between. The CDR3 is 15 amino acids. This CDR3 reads CASSSPAVLYNEQFF. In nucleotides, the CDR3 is TGTGCCAGCAGTTCGCCGGCAGTTTTATACAATGAGCAGTTCTTC.